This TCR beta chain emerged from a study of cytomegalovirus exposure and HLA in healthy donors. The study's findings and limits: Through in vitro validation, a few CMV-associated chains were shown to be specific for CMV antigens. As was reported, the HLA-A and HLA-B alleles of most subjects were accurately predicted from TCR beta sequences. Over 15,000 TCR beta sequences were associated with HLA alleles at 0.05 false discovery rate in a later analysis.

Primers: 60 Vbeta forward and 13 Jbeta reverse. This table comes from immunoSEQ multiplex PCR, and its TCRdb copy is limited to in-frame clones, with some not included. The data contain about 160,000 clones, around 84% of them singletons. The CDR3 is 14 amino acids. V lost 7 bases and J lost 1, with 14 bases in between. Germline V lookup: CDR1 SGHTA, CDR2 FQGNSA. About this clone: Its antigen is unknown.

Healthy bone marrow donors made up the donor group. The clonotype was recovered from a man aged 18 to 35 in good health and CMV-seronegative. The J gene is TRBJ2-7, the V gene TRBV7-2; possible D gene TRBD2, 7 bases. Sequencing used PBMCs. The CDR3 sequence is CASNRGGGSYEQYF. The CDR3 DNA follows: TGTGCCAGCAACAGAGGGGGGGGGTCCTACGAGCAGTACTTC.